These 32 T cell receptor beta chains came from one sample sequenced in a study of chemoradiotherapy in HPV16-positive cancers. Libraries were prepared by immunoSEQ multiplex PCR; TCRdb keeps only in-frame clonotypes and omits some of them. The sample has 9,500 to 15,000 clones; about three quarters are singletons. Sampling took place from a patient who underwent chemoradiotherapy. The receptor source for this set is a human donor with HPV-associated anogenital cancer.

This sequence joins TRBV18 and TRBJ2-5; possibly TRBD2 for D (6 bases). Germline V CDR1 and CDR2: KGHSH, LQKENI. This CDR3 has 13 amino acids. The V gene lost 1 base and the J gene lost 5 bases, with 8 bases spanning the gap. CDR3 protein: CASSPLAEETQYF. The CDR3, as DNA: TGTGCCAGCTCACCACTAGCGGAGGAGACCCAGTACTTC.

This chain connects TRBV10-3 to TRBJ1-1; 7 nucleotides match TRBD1. V was clipped by 0 bases and J by 4 bases; unmatched bases: 5. The CDR3 sequence is 15 residues long. The germline gives CDR1 ENHRY, CDR2 SYGVKD. CDR3 sequence: CAISESGGGGTEAFF. In DNA form, the CDR3 reads TGTGCCATCAGTGAGTCAGGGGGCGGGGGCACTGAAGCTTTCTTT.

The CDR3 sequence is CASSFLGGDRGSYEQYF. Written as DNA, the CDR3 is TGTGCCAGCAGTTTCCTCGGGGGGGACAGGGGATCCTACGAGCAGTACTTC. This sequence joins TRBV28 and TRBJ2-7; TRBD1 aligns across 10 bases. The CDR3 consists of 17 residues. V gave up 3 bases and J gave up 1 base; unmatched junction bases: 9. Germline V gene data show CDR1 as MDHEN and CDR2 as SYDVKM.

This clone was observed a few times. The gene calls are TRBV28 and TRBJ2-7, with D unclear. The CDR3 is 13 amino acids. Deletions cut 2 bases from V and 5 bases from J, with 10 bases between. Germline CDR1 reads MDHEN; CDR2 reads SYDVKM. CDR3 sequence: CASSLVGVHEQYF. The CDR3 region has the DNA TGTGCCAGCAGTTTAGTTGGGGTACACGAGCAGTACTTC.

The chain has TRBV6-5 and TRBJ1-1, with unresolved D. The CDR3 extends over 13 amino acids. The V end was cut by 0 bases, the J end by 5 bases, with 7 bases between. Germline V gene data show CDR1 as MNHEY and CDR2 as SVGAGI. In DNA, the CDR3 is TGTGCCAGCAGTTACTCGACGGGAACTGAAGCTTTCTTT. Protein product: CASSYSTGTEAFF.

The genes are TRBV6-6 and TRBJ1-1; D is uncertain. The CDR3 spans 12 residues. V lost 9 bases to trimming and J lost 1 base, with 9 bases between them. Germline V gives CDR1 MNHNY, CDR2 SVGAGI (reference sequence). DNA of the CDR3: TGTGCCAGTCAACGGGCGAACACTGAAGCTTTCTTT. It yields the protein CASQRANTEAFF.

The rearrangement joins TRBV4-3 to TRBJ2-1, with D perhaps matching TRBD2 (5 bases). The V and J ends lost 0 bases and 4 bases respectively, with 13 bases between them. Germline-derived CDR1 and CDR2 are LGHNA and YSLEER. The CDR3 loop spans 16 amino acids. The CDR3 loop reads CASSQDLAGSYNEQFF. CDR3 nucleotides: TGCGCCAGCAGCCAAGATCTGGCGGGCTCTTACAATGAGCAGTTCTTC.

The V gene is TRBV29-1, the J gene TRBJ2-3; TRBD2 aligns across 9 bases. Germline assignment: CDR1 SQVTM and CDR2 ANQGSEA. V lost 5 bases, J lost 0 bases, and 3 bases stayed unmatched. The CDR3 is 14 residues long. The CDR3: CSVLSGSSTDTQYF. The CDR3 region has the DNA TGCAGCGTTCTTAGCGGGAGTAGCACAGATACGCAGTATTTT.

This chain joins TRBV7-3 and TRBJ2-5, with TRBD2 matching 14 bases. The end of the DNA aligns better with TRBJ2-7, so the J call may be wrong. The V gene's germline CDR1 is SGHTA and CDR2 FQGTGA. This CDR3 is built from 17 residues. This chain's CDR3 is CASSFAPGLAGVYEQYF. The CDR3 bases are TGTGCCAGCAGCTTCGCCCCGGGACTAGCGGGAGTCTACGAGCAGTACTTC.

V usage is TRBV7-2 and J usage is TRBJ2-7; 15 bases are shared with TRBD2. The germline gives CDR1 SGHTA, CDR2 FQGNSA. This CDR3 comprises 14 residues. The J segment lost 6 bases and the V segment lost 4 bases, leaving 1 base of the junction unmatched. CDR3 in amino acids: CASSWGLAGGEQYF. Written as DNA, the CDR3 is TGTGCCAGCAGCTGGGGACTAGCGGGAGGCGAGCAGTACTTC.

The rearrangement links TRBV18 to TRBJ2-3; D not certain. The V end lost 4 bases, the J end lost 0 bases, and 8 bases lay between the germline ends. Germline CDR1 reads KGHSH; CDR2 reads LQKENI. This CDR3 comprises 14 residues. CDR3 bases: TGTGCCAGCTCACTAAGCCCTAGCACAGATACGCAGTATTTT. Amino acid sequence: CASSLSPSTDTQYF.

This chain joins TRBV4-2 and TRBJ2-3, with D perhaps matching TRBD2 (6 bases). V lost 4 bases and J 5 bases, leaving 7 bases between the germline ends. The CDR3 consists of 12 residues. Germline V gene sequence: CDR1 LGHNA, CDR2 YNFKEQ. CDR3 nucleotides: TGTGCCAGCAGCCGCGGGGAAGATACGCAGTATTTT. This gives the protein CASSRGEDTQYF.

The V call is TRBV5-1, the J call TRBJ2-2; 14 bases line up with TRBD2. With 3 bases clipped from V and 0 bases from J, the junction kept 1 base outside the gene matches. The CDR3 spans 17 residues. The germline gives CDR1 SGHRS, CDR2 YFSETQ. The CDR3 bases are TGCGCCAGCAGCTGGGGACTAGCGGGGGCGAACACCGGGGAGCTGTTTTTT. It yields the protein CASSWGLAGANTGELFF.

The chain carries TRBV5-4 and TRBJ2-3; a possible D gene is TRBD2 (6 bases). There are 15 residues in the CDR3. The V gene lost 0 bases and the J gene lost 0 bases, with 8 bases spanning the gap. Germline CDR1 is SGHNT and CDR2 is YYREEE (reference sequence). The CDR3 nucleotides are TGTGCCAGCAGCTTGGTTGCGGGGAGCACAGATACGCAGTATTTT. It translates to CASSLVAGSTDTQYF.

The chain carries TRBV7-9 and TRBJ1-1, with D possibly matching TRBD1 (6 bases). V was cut by 4 bases and J by 13 bases, with 19 bases left in between. Germline CDR1 and CDR2: SEHNR and FQNEAQ (reference sequence). The CDR3 extends over 13 amino acids. The CDR3 DNA is TGTGCCAGCAGCTCATCCGAGGACAGCGAATTTTTCTTT. Protein: CASSSSEDSEFFF.

The V call is TRBV10-3, the J call TRBJ1-4, with 9 bases identical to TRBD1. The CDR3 sequence is 13 residues long. Per germline, CDR1 ENHRY and CDR2 SYGVKD. The J segment lost 6 bases and the V segment lost 8 bases, leaving 4 bases of the junction unmatched. The CDR3 coding sequence is TGTGCCATCGGAAGGACAGGGGATGAAAAACTGTTTTTT. This encodes CAIGRTGDEKLFF.

J is TRBJ1-6 and V is TRBV19; 10 bases map to TRBD1. Germline CDR1 LNHDA, CDR2 SQIVND (reference sequence). The CDR3 is made up of 15 amino acids. After removal of 6 bases from V and 8 bases from J, the junction contained 7 bases not matched to a gene. CDR3 amino acids: CASSRTGGEDSPLHF. CDR3 sequence (DNA): TGTGCCAGTAGCCGGACAGGGGGAGAGGATTCACCCCTCCACTTT.

J is TRBJ1-6 and V is TRBV19; D is ambiguous. This CDR3 is 14 amino acids long. CDR1 and CDR2 (germline): LNHDA, SQIVND (reference sequence). V was pared by 1 base and J by 10 bases, with 11 bases between. As DNA, the CDR3 is TGTGCCAGTAGTATAGGGGGTAGTGGCTCACCCCTCCACTTT. As protein: CASSIGGSGSPLHF.

V gene TRBV6-1 combines with J gene TRBJ2-5; D is perhaps TRBD2 (6 bases). CDR3 length equals 15 residues. Trimming pared 6 bases from V and 4 bases from J, leaving 18 bases between. Germline assignment: CDR1 MNHNS and CDR2 SASEGT. The CDR3 DNA reads TGTGCCAGCAGCGCGATAGCGGCGGGCCCAGAGACCCAGTACTTC. It codes for CASSAIAAGPETQYF.

The rearrangement links TRBV5-1 to TRBJ2-7, with 8 bases identical to TRBD2. The CDR3 consists of 16 residues. Germline values: CDR1 SGHRS, CDR2 YFSETQ. V shed 0 bases and J 0 bases; nucleotides not matched to a gene: 5. DNA of the CDR3: TGCGCCAGCAGCTTGGTGGGCGGGGGGTACTCCTACGAGCAGTACTTC. Translation: CASSLVGGGYSYEQYF.

V usage is TRBV7-3 and J usage is TRBJ2-1, with a weak D call TRBD1 (6 bases). The CDR3 loop spans 14 amino acids. V lost 6 bases to trimming and J lost 4 bases, with 13 bases between them. CDR1 and CDR2 (germline): SGHTA, FQGTGA. CDR3 DNA sequence: TGTGCCAGCAGTCCTAGAAGGGGGTACAATGAGCAGTTCTTC. Protein: CASSPRRGYNEQFF.

This clone was picked up a small number of times. V and J are TRBV7-2 and TRBJ2-1, with D tentatively TRBD1 (5 bases). Trimming shortened V by 1 base and J by 6 bases, and 19 bases separated the two germline ends. The CDR3 loop spans 17 amino acids. Germline V gene sequence: CDR1 SGHTA, CDR2 FQGNSA. The CDR3 protein is CASSLGTPSLRGNEQFF. CDR3 bases: TGTGCCAGCAGCTTAGGGACCCCTTCGCTTAGGGGCAATGAGCAGTTCTTC.

This rearrangement joins TRBV4-2 to TRBJ2-5, with 8 bases lining up with TRBD2. In germline, CDR1 is LGHNA, CDR2 YNFKEQ. The trim removed 4 bases at V and 2 bases at J, leaving 6 bases unmatched. This CDR3 contains 15 residues. The CDR3 loop reads CASSPRTSGQETQYF. In DNA form, the CDR3 reads TGTGCCAGCAGCCCCCGTACTAGCGGACAAGAGACCCAGTACTTC.

The rearrangement uses TRBV7-2 and TRBJ2-7; 9 positions match TRBD1. The CDR3 runs 15 residues. V was clipped by 5 bases and J by 3 bases; unmatched bases: 8. Per germline, CDR1 SGHTA and CDR2 FQGNSA. The CDR3 loop reads CASSIRQGDFYEQYF. The CDR3 bases are TGTGCCAGCAGCATTAGACAGGGGGATTTCTACGAGCAGTACTTC.

The chain has TRBV6-5 and TRBJ1-3; no clear D gene. The CDR3 runs to 14 residues. V was shortened by 6 bases and J by 0 bases, with 9 bases between the two germline ends. Germline lookup yields CDR1 MNHEY and CDR2 SVGAGI. CDR3 sequence reads: CASRGRISGNTIYF. The DNA for the CDR3 is TGTGCCAGCAGGGGCAGAATCTCTGGAAACACCATATATTTT.

The CDR3 region is CASSIGQGINQPQHF. Written as DNA, the CDR3 is TGTGCCAGTAGTATTGGACAGGGCATCAATCAGCCCCAGCATTTT. V usage is TRBV19 and J usage is TRBJ1-5; 8 bases are a match to TRBD1. Germline assignment: CDR1 LNHDA and CDR2 SQIVND (reference sequence). CDR3 length equals 15 residues. The V segment lost 3 bases and the J segment 3 bases; nucleotides outside the gene matches: 4.

The V call is TRBV27, the J call TRBJ1-1; maybe TRBD1 (5 bases). This CDR3 has 17 residues. V dropped 3 bases and J dropped 0 bases, with 17 bases sitting between them. Germline CDR1 MNHEY, CDR2 SMNVEV (reference sequence). The DNA for the CDR3 is TGTGCCAGCAGTTTCCGACTGTTTGGAGGGGTGAACACTGAAGCTTTCTTT. Residues: CASSFRLFGGVNTEAFF.

This chain connects TRBV19 to TRBJ2-2; tentative D call: TRBD2 (6 bases). Germline V gene sequence: CDR1 LNHDA, CDR2 SQIVND (reference sequence). CDR3 length: 19 residues. V was clipped by 3 bases and J by 5 bases, with 25 bases between them. In DNA form, the CDR3 reads TGTGCCAGTAGTATGTGGCGCGGGGCCAGGGCGGGAAAAACCGGGGAGCTGTTTTTT. Translating gives CASSMWRGARAGKTGELFF.

V and J are TRBV7-2 and TRBJ1-2; D might be TRBD1 (5 bases). CDR3 size: 15 residues. Trimming pared 5 bases from V and 6 bases from J, leaving 19 bases between. Germline V lookup: CDR1 SGHTA, CDR2 FQGNSA. The CDR3: CASSPLGTPGDGYTF. In nucleotides, the CDR3 is TGTGCCAGCAGCCCTCTCGGGACTCCTGGAGATGGCTACACCTTC.

This clone was picked up a small number of times. This chain joins TRBV6-1 and TRBJ1-2; D unresolved. The V gene lost 6 bases and the J gene lost 2 bases, with 10 bases spanning the gap. From germline, CDR1 is MNHNS and CDR2 SASEGT. The CDR3 covers 13 residues. For the CDR3, the DNA is TGTGCCAGCAGGACCGACACGAACTATGGCTACACCTTC. Encoded protein: CASRTDTNYGYTF.

This chain connects TRBV7-9 to TRBJ2-7, with 8 bases that match TRBD2. CDR3 length equals 13 residues. Germline V gene data show CDR1 as SEHNR and CDR2 as FQNEAQ (reference sequence). Unmatched junction bases numbered 10, after V lost 10 bases and J lost 5 bases. The CDR3 protein is CATSGGSGHEQYF. The CDR3 bases are TGTGCCACCTCGGGAGGGTCGGGCCACGAGCAGTACTTC.

The chain employs TRBV27 and TRBJ2-1; 12 nucleotides agree with TRBD2. The CDR3 is 13 amino acids. Germline V CDR1 and CDR2: MNHEY, SMNVEV (reference sequence). J gave up 7 bases and V 11 bases, and 6 bases lay outside the gene matches. CDR3 sequence: CAGRLAGVNEQFF. The DNA of the CDR3 is TGTGCCGGCCGACTAGCGGGAGTAAATGAGCAGTTCTTC.